The TCR beta chain described here comes from a study of blood T cell repertoires in COVID-19. About the research overall: Samples came from the United States, Italy and Spain, spanning acute and convalescent COVID-19.

There are 16 residues in the CDR3. Unmatched junction bases numbered 8, after V lost 4 bases and J lost 0 bases. CDR1 and CDR2 from the germline V gene are SGHRS and YFSETQ. The data were produced by immunoSEQ multiplex PCR, yet TCRdb's version contains in-frame clones alone and is incomplete. The data show 90,000 to 140,000 clones, roughly 80% seen once. The chain couples TRBV5-1 to TRBJ1-1; 8 nucleotides agree with TRBD1. The receptor was isolated from a woman aged 70-85 years with acute or convalescent COVID-19. The sample comprised peripheral blood. In DNA form, the CDR3 reads TGCGCCAGCAGCCGCGGACAGGGTCCCATGAACACTGAAGCTTTCTTT. Translating it yields CASSRGQGPMNTEAFF.